These T cell receptor beta chains were read from a single sample in a study of CD8+CD57+ T cells in acquired aplastic anemia. TCRdb redid the calling of the reads with MiXCR, one entry per CDR3 protein. The profile shows about 150,000 distinct CDR3 sequences, about 54% of them singletons. Sequencing input: sorted CD4+, CD8+, or CD8+CD57+ T cells (not recorded which) from PBMCs. Source of these receptors: a human donor with aplastic anemia. Each CDR3 is given with its conserved first and last residue. A D gene is named only where the DNA matches it firmly. Not all rows give a size; the values are once, few, many and, for expanded clones, a class.

abundance	d_gene	v_gene	j_gene	CDR3nt	CDR3aa
NA	TRBD1	TRBV20-1	TRBJ2-5	TGCAGTGCCCGGGACAGTAGGCAAGAGACCCAGTACTTC	CSARDSRQETQYF
many	TRBD1	TRBV4-2	TRBJ2-2	TGTGCCAGCAGCCAGGATCGGACAGGGAAGACCGGGGAGCTGTTTTTT	CASSQDRTGKTGELFF
many	TRBD2	TRBV7-2	TRBJ2-7	TGTGCCAGCAGCCCCAGGTTAGCGGGTTACGAGCAGTACTTC	CASSPRLAGYEQYF
NA	TRBD2	TRBV15	TRBJ2-1	TGTGCCACCAGCAGTGAGGAGCGGGGAACCTACAATGAGCAGTTCTTC	CATSSEERGTYNEQFF
once	TRBD2	TRBV11-1	TRBJ2-5	TGTGCCAGCAGCCGGGGATTAGCGGGAGGTTACCAAGAGACCCAGTACTTC	CASSRGLAGGYQETQYF
NA	TRBD2	TRBV12-3/TRBV12-4	TRBJ2-1	TGTGCCATCACCGGGACTAGAGGGGTGCAGTTCTTC	CAITGTRGVQFF
many	NA	TRBV7-9	TRBJ1-1	TGTGCCAGCAGCTTATCGGGGGGAGATGAAGCTTTCTTT	CASSLSGGDEAFF
NA	NA	TRBV15	TRBJ2-7	TGTGCCGCCAGCAGAGAGGTCTCCTACGAGCAGTACTTC	CAASREVSYEQYF
NA	TRBD1	TRBV19	TRBJ1-5	TGTGCCAGTAGTCTTGGACAGGGAGCCGATCAGCCCCAGCATTTT	CASSLGQGADQPQHF
NA	NA	TRBV2	TRBJ2-7	TGTGCCATCGACGGGGCAGGCCCCTACGAGCAGTACTTC	CAIDGAGPYEQYF
NA	NA	TRBV20-1	TRBJ1-6	TGCAGTGCAACCACAGGGAGCTCCTATAATTCACCCCTCCACTTT	CSATTGSSYNSPLHF
many	NA	TRBV6-5	TRBJ2-7	TGTGCCAGCAGTTACGCGGCAGGGGAAAGCTCCTACGAGCAGTACTTC	CASSYAAGESSYEQYF
NA	NA	TRBV2	TRBJ2-3	TGTGCCAGCAGTCCCGGGATCTTCGCAGATACGCAGTATTTT	CASSPGIFADTQYF
many	NA	TRBV14	TRBJ1-6	TGTGCCAGCAGCCAAGTCGGGTCGGGCAGGGGTTATGGTTCACCCCTCCACTTT	CASSQVGSGRGYGSPLHF
NA	TRBD1	TRBV24-1	TRBJ2-7	TGTGCCACCAGTGGCCTACCGGGACAGGAGCCCTACGAGCAGTACTTC	CATSGLPGQEPYEQYF
many	NA	TRBV7-9	TRBJ2-7	TGTGCCAGCAGCACCTCGGCAGGTAGCTCCTACGAGCAGTACTTC	CASSTSAGSSYEQYF
many	NA	TRBV7-2	TRBJ1-2	TGTGCCAGCAGCTTAGCCTCCGCTGGGTGGATAGCTAACTATGGCTACACCTTC	CASSLASAGWIANYGYTF
many	NA	TRBV4-1	TRBJ2-5	TGCGCCAGCAGCCAAGGCAGGGGTCAGGCGGAGACCCAGTACTTC	CASSQGRGQAETQYF
many	NA	TRBV15	TRBJ2-2	TGTGCCACCAGCGATGACAAGTGGGACACCGGGGAGCTGTTTTTT	CATSDDKWDTGELFF
NA	NA	TRBV25-1	TRBJ1-2	TGTGCCAGCAGTAGAGAAGTGAACTATGGCTACACCTTC	CASSREVNYGYTF
NA	NA	TRBV2	TRBJ1-3	TGTGCCAGCAGCCGCGACGGGAACTCTGGAAACACCATATATTTT	CASSRDGNSGNTIYF
NA	NA	TRBV2	TRBJ2-1	TGTGCCAGCACCCTAGTGGGGGGAGGTGTGAATGAGCAGTTCTTC	CASTLVGGGVNEQFF
many	NA	TRBV12-3/TRBV12-4	TRBJ2-7	TGTGCCAGCAGTCTCTTCGGGGATAGGGGCCGTGGAGAGCAGTACTTC	CASSLFGDRGRGEQYF
many	TRBD1	TRBV27	TRBJ2-7	TGTGCCAGCAGGACAGGGGAGGCGTCCTACGAGCAGTACTTC	CASRTGEASYEQYF
NA	NA	TRBV7-8	TRBJ1-2	TGTGCCAGCAGCTTAGAGGCAGGATCAAACTATGGCTACACCTTC	CASSLEAGSNYGYTF
many	NA	TRBV25-1	TRBJ1-1	TGTGCCAGCAGTCGGCTGGGGACTGAAGCTTTCTTT	CASSRLGTEAFF
NA	NA	TRBV19	TRBJ1-5	TGTGCCAGTAGTATCAAAGGGGGGCAACAGCCCCAGCATTTT	CASSIKGGQQPQHF
NA	NA	TRBV25-1	TRBJ1-1	TGTGCCAGCAGAAAAAGGGACGCAGAATGCACTGAAGCTTTCTTT	CASRKRDAECTEAFF
many	TRBD2	TRBV13	TRBJ2-3	TGTGCCAGCAGCTCCAGGGGCCTAGCGGGTTTGTATTTT	CASSSRGLAGLYF
once	NA	TRBV2	TRBJ1-6	TGTGCCAGCAGTGAAGCAGGGGACCTTAATTCACCCCTCCACTTT	CASSEAGDLNSPLHF
NA	TRBD1	TRBV29-1	TRBJ2-7	TGCAGCGTTGAATTCGGACAGGATTATGAGCAGTACTTC	CSVEFGQDYEQYF
medium-sized	NA	TRBV25-1	TRBJ1-1	TGTGCCAGCAGTGAATCGGGTGCGGGGAACACTGAAGCTTTCTTT	CASSESGAGNTEAFF
few	TRBD2	TRBV6-2/TRBV6-3	TRBJ2-1	TGTGCCAGCTCGGGAGGGGAGGACTACAATGAGCAGTTCTTC	CASSGGEDYNEQFF
NA	NA	TRBV20-1	TRBJ2-7	TGCAGTGCTAGTGGGAGGTACGAGCAGTACTTC	CSASGRYEQYF
NA	NA	TRBV10-2	TRBJ2-1	TGCGCCAGCAGTGGTAGGGAGAACAATGAGCAGTTCTTC	CASSGRENNEQFF
many	NA	TRBV7-9	TRBJ2-1	TGTGCCAGCAGCTTTAGTGACTCGTCCTACAATGAGCAGTTCTTC	CASSFSDSSYNEQFF
NA	NA	TRBV4-2	TRBJ1-1	TGTGCCAGCAGCCAAGGCCCTGGGGGCTACACTGAAGCTTTCTTT	CASSQGPGGYTEAFF
few	TRBD2	TRBV25-1	TRBJ2-1	TGTGCCAGCAGTGAACTAGCGGGAGGGCCGTACAATGAGCAGTTCTTC	CASSELAGGPYNEQFF
many	NA	TRBV6-5	TRBJ2-5	TGTGCCAGTAGTGTTGGGATCCAAGAGACCCAGTACTTC	CASSVGIQETQYF
many	NA	TRBV28	TRBJ1-6	TGTGCCAGCAGTTTGGTAGGGGAGAATAATTCACCCCTCCACTTT	CASSLVGENNSPLHF
NA	NA	TRBV7-9	TRBJ2-7	TGTGCCAGCAGCCTCCCGCCCGAGCAGTACTTC	CASSLPPEQYF
NA	NA	TRBV19	TRBJ2-2	TGTGCCAGTAGCCTTCATGTTGGGGAGCTGTTTTTT	CASSLHVGELFF
NA	NA	TRBV5-6	TRBJ1-1	TGTGCCAGCAGCTTCTGGCGGGAACAGTCGAACACTGAAGCTTTCTTT	CASSFWREQSNTEAFF
NA	NA	TRBV24-1	TRBJ2-2	TGTGCCACCAGTTTCGCCACCGGGGAGCTGTTTTTT	CATSFATGELFF
NA	TRBD1	TRBV7-8	TRBJ2-1	TGTGCCAGCAGCCCAGTAGGACAGGCAACAAACAATGAGCAGTTCTTC	CASSPVGQATNNEQFF
many	TRBD1	TRBV27	TRBJ2-3	TGTGCCAGCAGTTTACTCCAAATGACAGGGACGACAGATACGCAGTATTTT	CASSLLQMTGTTDTQYF
NA	NA	TRBV7-9	TRBJ1-1	TGTGCCAGCAGCTTCTGGGGGCACGCTTTCTTT	CASSFWGHAFF
many	TRBD1	TRBV6-5	TRBJ2-3	TGTGCCAGCAGTTACGGGACAGGGAGCACAGATACGCAGTATTTT	CASSYGTGSTDTQYF
many	TRBD2	TRBV2	TRBJ2-7	TGTGCCACCACTAGCGGAGCCTACGAGCAGTACTTC	CATTSGAYEQYF
NA	NA	TRBV6-1	TRBJ2-7	TGTGCCACGAAGACTAGGGGCGAGCAGTACTTC	CATKTRGEQYF
NA	NA	TRBV24-1	TRBJ2-1	TGTGCCACCAGTTTAGCGCAGAGCTCCTACAATGAGCAGTTCTTC	CATSLAQSSYNEQFF
NA	NA	TRBV30	TRBJ2-1	TGTGCCTGGAGTGTGGAGTACAATGAGCAGTTCTTC	CAWSVEYNEQFF
NA	NA	TRBV10-3	TRBJ2-1	TGTGCCATCAGTGACGAGCAGCGTAGCAGCTCCTACAATGAGCAGTTCTTC	CAISDEQRSSSYNEQFF
many	NA	TRBV6-2/TRBV6-3	TRBJ2-7	TGTGCCAGCAGCCCGGGCAGGAACGAGCAGTACTTC	CASSPGRNEQYF
few	NA	TRBV29-1	TRBJ1-4	TGCAGCGCCGACAGTAGCAATGAAAAACTGTTTTTT	CSADSSNEKLFF
NA	NA	TRBV15	TRBJ2-1	TGTGCCACCAGCTCACGTATGGGTGAGCAGTTCTTC	CATSSRMGEQFF
NA	NA	TRBV19	TRBJ1-1	TGTGCCAGTTGCCGGGCTCAGAACACTGAAGCTTTCTTT	CASCRAQNTEAFF